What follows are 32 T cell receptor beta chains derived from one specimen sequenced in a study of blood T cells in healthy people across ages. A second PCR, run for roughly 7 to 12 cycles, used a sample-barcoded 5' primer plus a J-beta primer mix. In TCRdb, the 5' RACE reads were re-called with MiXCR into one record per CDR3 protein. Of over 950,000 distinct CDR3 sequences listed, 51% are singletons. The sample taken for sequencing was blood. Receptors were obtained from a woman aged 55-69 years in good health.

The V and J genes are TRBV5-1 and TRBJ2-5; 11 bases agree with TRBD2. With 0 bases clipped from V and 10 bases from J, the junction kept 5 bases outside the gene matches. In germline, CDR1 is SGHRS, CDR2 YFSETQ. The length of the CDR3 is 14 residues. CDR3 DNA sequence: TGCGCCAGCAGCTTGGAAGGGACTAGCGGAGACCAGTACTTC. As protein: CASSLEGTSGDQYF.

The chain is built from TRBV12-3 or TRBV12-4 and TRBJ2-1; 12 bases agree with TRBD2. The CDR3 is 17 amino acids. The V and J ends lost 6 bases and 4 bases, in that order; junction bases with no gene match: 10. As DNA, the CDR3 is TGTGCCAGCAGGTCTAGCGGGAGGGGATTCTTTTACAATGAGCAGTTCTTC. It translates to CASRSSGRGFFYNEQFF.

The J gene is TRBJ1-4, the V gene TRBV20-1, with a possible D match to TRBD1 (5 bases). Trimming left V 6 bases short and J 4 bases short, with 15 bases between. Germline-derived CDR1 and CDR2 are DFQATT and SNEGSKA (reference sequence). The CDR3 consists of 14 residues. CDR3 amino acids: CSANVGQGNEKLFF. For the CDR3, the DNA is TGCAGTGCCAACGTAGGGCAGGGTAATGAAAAACTGTTTTTT.

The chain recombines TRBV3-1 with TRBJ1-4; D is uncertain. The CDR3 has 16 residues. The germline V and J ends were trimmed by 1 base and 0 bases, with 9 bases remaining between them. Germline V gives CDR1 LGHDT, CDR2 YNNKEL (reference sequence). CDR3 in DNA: TGTGCCAGCAGCCAAGGCCGCGTAGCAACTAATGAAAAACTGTTTTTT. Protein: CASSQGRVATNEKLFF.

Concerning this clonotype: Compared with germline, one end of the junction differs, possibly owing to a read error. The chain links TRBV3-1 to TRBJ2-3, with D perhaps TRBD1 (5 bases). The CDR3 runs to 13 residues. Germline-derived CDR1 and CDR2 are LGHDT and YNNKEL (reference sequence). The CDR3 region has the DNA TGTGCCGGCAGCTTTCAGGGTCCAGATACGCAGTATTTT. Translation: CAGSFQGPDTQYF.

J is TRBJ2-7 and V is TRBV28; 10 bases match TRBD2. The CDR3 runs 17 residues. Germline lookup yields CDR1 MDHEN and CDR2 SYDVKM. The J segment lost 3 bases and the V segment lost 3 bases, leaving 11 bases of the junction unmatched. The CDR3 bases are TGTGCCAGCAGTTTCTCCCTCTCTAGCGGGGGTTACTACGAGCAGTACTTC. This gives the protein CASSFSLSSGGYYEQYF.

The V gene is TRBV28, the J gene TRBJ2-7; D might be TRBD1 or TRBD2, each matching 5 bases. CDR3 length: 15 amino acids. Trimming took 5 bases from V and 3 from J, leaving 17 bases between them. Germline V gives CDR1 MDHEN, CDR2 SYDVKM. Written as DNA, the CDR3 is TGTGCCAGCAGTCGGGGAAGGGCACAGGTCTACGAGCAGTACTTC. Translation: CASSRGRAQVYEQYF.

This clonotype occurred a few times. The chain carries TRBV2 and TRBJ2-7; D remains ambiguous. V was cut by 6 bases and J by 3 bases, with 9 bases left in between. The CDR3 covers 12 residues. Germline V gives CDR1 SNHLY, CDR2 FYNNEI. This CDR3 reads CASRSQRYEQYF. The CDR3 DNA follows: TGTGCCAGCAGGTCTCAGCGCTACGAGCAGTACTTC.

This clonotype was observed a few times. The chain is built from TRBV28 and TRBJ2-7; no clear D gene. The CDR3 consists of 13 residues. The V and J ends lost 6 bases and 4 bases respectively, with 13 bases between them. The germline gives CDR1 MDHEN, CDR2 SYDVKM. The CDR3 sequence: CASRWTVGYEQYF. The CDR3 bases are TGTGCCAGCAGATGGACGGTGGGTTACGAGCAGTACTTC.

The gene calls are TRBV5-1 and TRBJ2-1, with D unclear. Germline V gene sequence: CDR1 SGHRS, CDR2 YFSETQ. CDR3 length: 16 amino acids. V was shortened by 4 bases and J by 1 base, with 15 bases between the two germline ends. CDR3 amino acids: CASSPDPMGSYNEQFF. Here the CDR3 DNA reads TGCGCCAGCAGCCCAGACCCCATGGGGTCCTACAATGAGCAGTTCTTC.

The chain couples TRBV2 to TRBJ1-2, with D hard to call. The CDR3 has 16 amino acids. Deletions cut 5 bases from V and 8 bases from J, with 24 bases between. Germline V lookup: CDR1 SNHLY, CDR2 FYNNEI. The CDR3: CASSPQSILTESGYTF. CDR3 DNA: TGTGCCAGCAGTCCCCAATCCATTTTGACGGAGTCGGGCTACACCTTC.

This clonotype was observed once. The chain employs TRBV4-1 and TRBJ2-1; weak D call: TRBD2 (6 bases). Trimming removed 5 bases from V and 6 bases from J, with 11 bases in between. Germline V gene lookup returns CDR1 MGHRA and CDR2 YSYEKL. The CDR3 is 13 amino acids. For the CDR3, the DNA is TGCGCCAGCAGCGTTTTCGGGGGCAATGAGCAGTTCTTC. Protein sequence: CASSVFGGNEQFF.

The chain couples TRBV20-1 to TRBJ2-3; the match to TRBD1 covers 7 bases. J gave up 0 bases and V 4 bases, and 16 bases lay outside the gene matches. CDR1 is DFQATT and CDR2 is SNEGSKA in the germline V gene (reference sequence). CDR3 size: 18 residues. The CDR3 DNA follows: TGCAGTGCTACCAGGGGGAAAGGGAGAAGGGTTAGCACAGATACGCAGTATTTT. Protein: CSATRGKGRRVSTDTQYF.

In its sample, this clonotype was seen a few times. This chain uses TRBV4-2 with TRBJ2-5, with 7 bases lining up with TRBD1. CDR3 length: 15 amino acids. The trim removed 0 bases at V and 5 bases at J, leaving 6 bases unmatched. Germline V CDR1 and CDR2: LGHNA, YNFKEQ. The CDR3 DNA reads TGTGCCAGCAGCCAAGACGGACAGGCCCAGGAGACCCAGTACTTC. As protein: CASSQDGQAQETQYF.

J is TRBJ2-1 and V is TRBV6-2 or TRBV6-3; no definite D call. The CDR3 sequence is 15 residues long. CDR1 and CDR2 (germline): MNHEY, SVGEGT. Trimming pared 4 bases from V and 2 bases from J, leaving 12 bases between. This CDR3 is CASSFSQDAYNEQFF. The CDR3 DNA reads TGTGCCAGCAGTTTCTCCCAGGATGCCTACAATGAGCAGTTCTTC.

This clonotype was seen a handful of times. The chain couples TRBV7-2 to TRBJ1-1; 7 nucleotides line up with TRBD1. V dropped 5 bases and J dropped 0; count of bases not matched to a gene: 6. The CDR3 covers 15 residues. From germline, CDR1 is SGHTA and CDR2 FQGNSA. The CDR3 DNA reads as TGTGCCAGCAGCCCAGGGGGACGGTTGAACACTGAAGCTTTCTTT. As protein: CASSPGGRLNTEAFF.

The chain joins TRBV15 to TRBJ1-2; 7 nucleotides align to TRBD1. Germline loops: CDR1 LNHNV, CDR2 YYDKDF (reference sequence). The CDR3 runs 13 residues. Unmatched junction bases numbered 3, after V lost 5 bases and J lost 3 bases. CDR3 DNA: TGTGCCACCAGCCCCGACAGGGACTATGGCTACACCTTC. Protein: CATSPDRDYGYTF.

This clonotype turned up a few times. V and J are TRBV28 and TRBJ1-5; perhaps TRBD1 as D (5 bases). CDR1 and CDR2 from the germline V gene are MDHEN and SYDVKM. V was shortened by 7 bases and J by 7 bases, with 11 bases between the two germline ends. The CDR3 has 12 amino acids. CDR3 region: CASNDRGQPQHF. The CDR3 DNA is TGTGCCAGCAACGATAGGGGACAGCCCCAGCATTTT.

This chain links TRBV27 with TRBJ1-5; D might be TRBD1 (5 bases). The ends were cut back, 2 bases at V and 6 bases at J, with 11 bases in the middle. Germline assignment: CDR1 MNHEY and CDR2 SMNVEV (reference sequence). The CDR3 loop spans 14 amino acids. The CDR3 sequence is CASSLARVGQPQHF. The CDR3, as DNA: TGTGCCAGCAGTTTAGCCAGGGTGGGTCAGCCCCAGCATTTT.

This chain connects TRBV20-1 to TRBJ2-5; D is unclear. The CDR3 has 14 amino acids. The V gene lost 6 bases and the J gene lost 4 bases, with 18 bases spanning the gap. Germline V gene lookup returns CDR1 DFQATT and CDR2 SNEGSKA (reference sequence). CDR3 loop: CSARKTLRPETQYF. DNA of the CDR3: TGCAGTGCCCGCAAGACACTCCGGCCAGAGACCCAGTACTTC.

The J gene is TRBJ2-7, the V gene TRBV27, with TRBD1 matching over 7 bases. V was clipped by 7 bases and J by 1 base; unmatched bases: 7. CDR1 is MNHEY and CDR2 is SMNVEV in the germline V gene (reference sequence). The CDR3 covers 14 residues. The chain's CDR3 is CASTSSTGSYEQYF. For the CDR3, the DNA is TGTGCCAGCACCTCTTCGACAGGGTCCTACGAGCAGTACTTC.

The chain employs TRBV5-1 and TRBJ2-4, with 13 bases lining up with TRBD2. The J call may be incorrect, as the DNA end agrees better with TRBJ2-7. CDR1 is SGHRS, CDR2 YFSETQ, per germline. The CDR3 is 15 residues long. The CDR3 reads CASSPYGLAGDEQYF. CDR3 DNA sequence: TGCGCCAGCAGCCCCTACGGACTAGCGGGAGACGAGCAGTACTTC.

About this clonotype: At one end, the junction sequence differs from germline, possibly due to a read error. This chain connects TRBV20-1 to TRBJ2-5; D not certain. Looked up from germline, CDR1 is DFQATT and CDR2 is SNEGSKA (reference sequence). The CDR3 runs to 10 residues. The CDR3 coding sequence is TGCAGTGCTAGCGCCGTCGAGCAGTGCTTC. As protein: CSASAVEQCF.

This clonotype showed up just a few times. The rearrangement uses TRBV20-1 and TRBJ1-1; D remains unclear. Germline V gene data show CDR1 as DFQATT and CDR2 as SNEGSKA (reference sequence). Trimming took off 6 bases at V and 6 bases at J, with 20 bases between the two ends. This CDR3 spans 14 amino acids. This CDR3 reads CSAKSPGKIAEAFF. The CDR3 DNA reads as TGCAGTGCAAAGAGCCCGGGGAAAATCGCTGAAGCTTTCTTT.

The CDR3 sequence: CSARDARTGSGETQYF. Written as DNA, the CDR3 is TGCAGTGCTAGGGACGCCAGGACAGGGTCAGGAGAGACCCAGTACTTC. The chain has TRBV20-1 and TRBJ2-7; 8 bases map to TRBD1. The J call may not be correct, given that the DNA end is closer to TRBJ2-5. This CDR3 contains 16 residues. Germline V gene data show CDR1 as DFQATT and CDR2 as SNEGSKA (reference sequence).

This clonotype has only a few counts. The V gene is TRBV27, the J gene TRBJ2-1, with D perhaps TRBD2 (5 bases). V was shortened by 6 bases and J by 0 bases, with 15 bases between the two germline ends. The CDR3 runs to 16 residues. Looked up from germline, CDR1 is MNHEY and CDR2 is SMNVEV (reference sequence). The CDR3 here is CASSQNLGSSYNEQFF. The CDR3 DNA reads TGTGCCAGCAGCCAAAACCTAGGGAGCTCCTACAATGAGCAGTTCTTC.

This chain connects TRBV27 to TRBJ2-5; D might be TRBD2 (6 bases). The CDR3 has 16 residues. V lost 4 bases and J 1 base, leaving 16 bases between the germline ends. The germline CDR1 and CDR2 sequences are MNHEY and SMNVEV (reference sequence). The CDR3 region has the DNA TGTGCCAGCAGTTACGGCGGGGCAGGGCCCCAAGAGACCCAGTACTTC. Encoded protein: CASSYGGAGPQETQYF.

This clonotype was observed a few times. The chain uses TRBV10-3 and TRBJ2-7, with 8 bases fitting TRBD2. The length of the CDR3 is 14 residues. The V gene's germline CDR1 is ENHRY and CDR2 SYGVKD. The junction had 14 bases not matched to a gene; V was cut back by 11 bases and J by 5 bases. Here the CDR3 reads CAHVPSGRLDEQYF. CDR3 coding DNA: TGTGCCCACGTGCCCAGCGGGAGATTAGACGAGCAGTACTTC.

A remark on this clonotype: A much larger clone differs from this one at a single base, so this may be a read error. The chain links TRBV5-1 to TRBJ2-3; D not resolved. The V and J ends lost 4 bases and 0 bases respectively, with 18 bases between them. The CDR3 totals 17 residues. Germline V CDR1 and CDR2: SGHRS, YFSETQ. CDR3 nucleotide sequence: TGCGCCAGCAGCGCCAACCTAGGCGGAACTAGCACAGATACGCAGTATTTT. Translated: CASSANLGGTSTDTQYF.

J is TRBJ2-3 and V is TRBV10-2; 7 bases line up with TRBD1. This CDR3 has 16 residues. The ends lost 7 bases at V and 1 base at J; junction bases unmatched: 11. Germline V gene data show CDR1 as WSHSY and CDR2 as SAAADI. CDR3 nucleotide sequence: TGCGCCAGCACCTCCTGGGACACAGGGGGCACAGATACGCAGTATTTT. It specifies CASTSWDTGGTDTQYF.

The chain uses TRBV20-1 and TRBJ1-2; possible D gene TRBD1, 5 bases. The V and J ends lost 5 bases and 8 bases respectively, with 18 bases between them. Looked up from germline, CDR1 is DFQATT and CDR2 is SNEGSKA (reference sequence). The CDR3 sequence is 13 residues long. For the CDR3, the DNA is TGCAGTGCTCCGCTGACACGGGGGGGAGGCTACACCTTC. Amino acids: CSAPLTRGGGYTF.

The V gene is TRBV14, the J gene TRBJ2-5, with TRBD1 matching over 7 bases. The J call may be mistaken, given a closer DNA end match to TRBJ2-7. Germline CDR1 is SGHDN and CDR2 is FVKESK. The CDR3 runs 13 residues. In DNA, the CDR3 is TGTGCCAGCAGCCAAATGACAGGGCTCGAGCAGTACTTC. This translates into CASSQMTGLEQYF.